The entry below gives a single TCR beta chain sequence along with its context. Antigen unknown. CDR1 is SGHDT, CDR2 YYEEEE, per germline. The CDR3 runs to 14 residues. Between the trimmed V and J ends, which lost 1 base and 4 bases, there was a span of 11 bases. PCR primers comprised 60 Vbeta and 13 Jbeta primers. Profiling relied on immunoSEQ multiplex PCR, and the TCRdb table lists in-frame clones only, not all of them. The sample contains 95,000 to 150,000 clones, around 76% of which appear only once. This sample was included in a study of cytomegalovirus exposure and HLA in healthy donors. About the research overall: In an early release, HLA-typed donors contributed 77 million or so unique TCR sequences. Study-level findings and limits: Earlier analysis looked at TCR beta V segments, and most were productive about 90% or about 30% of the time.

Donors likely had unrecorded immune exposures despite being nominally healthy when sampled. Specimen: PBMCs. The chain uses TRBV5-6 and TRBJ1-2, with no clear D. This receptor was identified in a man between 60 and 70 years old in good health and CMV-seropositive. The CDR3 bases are TGTGCCAGCAGCTTGCGTGCGGGGAGCTATGGCTACACCTTC. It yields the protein CASSLRAGSYGYTF.